The next 26 T cell receptor beta chains were all read from a single sample in a study of CD8 T cells in ankylosing spondylitis. One entry per CDR3 protein results from TCRdb running MiXCR on the 5' RACE reads. The sample holds some 220,000 distinct CDR3 sequences, more than 9% seen once. The sample was blood, either unsorted or a sorted T cell fraction (not recorded which). Receptor source: a male donor with ankylosing spondylitis or in good health (not recorded which).

This clonotype was detected many times. The chain combines TRBV5-1 with TRBJ2-5; D unresolved. The CDR3 runs 15 residues. V shed 7 bases and J shed 7 bases, with 23 bases lying between them. The germline V gene has CDR1 SGHRS and CDR2 YFSETQ. The CDR3 bases are TGCGCCAGCCGCGAGACGCTGTCTGGGATCGCGACCCAGTACTTC. Translated: CASRETLSGIATQYF.

This clonotype was observed at least ten times. The chain has TRBV15 and TRBJ2-3; D is perhaps TRBD2 (6 bases). CDR1 is LNHNV, CDR2 YYDKDF, per germline (reference sequence). Trimming took 2 bases from V and 7 from J, leaving 16 bases between them. The CDR3 contains 15 residues. CDR3 sequence (DNA): TGTGCCACCAGCAGACGTAACCCTAGCGTAAATACGCAGTATTTT. Translating gives CATSRRNPSVNTQYF.

The rearrangement uses TRBV6-2 or TRBV6-3 and TRBJ1-4; D not resolved. Germline CDR1 and CDR2: MNHEY and SVGEGT. V lost 7 bases and J 0 bases, leaving 12 bases between the germline ends. The CDR3 is 15 residues long. Written as DNA, the CDR3 is TGTGCCAGCAATTTGGACCGTGCAACTAATGAAAAACTGTTTTTT. Translating gives CASNLDRATNEKLFF.

This clonotype was counted at least ten times. The V gene is TRBV12-3 or TRBV12-4, the J gene TRBJ2-5; 12 nucleotides align to TRBD2. This CDR3 has 15 amino acids. V was clipped by 4 bases and J by 4 bases; unmatched bases: 4. CDR3 bases: TGTGCCAGCAGTTCAGGACTAGCGGGGACAGAGACCCAGTACTTC. Its protein product is CASSSGLAGTETQYF.

This clonotype was seen ten or more times. V is TRBV20-1 and J is TRBJ2-1; 8 bases match TRBD2. J gave up 0 bases and V 6 bases, and 7 bases lay outside the gene matches. The germline V gene encodes CDR1 DFQATT and CDR2 SNEGSKA (reference sequence). The CDR3 covers 15 residues. In DNA form, the CDR3 reads TGCAGTGCCAACTCCGGGACTAGCTCCTACAATGAGCAGTTCTTC. Translation gives CSANSGTSSYNEQFF.

This clonotype was picked up many times. The chain uses TRBV15 and TRBJ1-3; no clear D. V was clipped by 5 bases and J by 2 bases, with 7 bases between them. This CDR3 spans 13 amino acids. Germline-derived CDR1 and CDR2 are LNHNV and YYDKDF (reference sequence). CDR3 amino acids: CATSGTAGNTIYF. In nucleotides, the CDR3 is TGTGCCACCAGCGGAACAGCTGGAAACACCATATATTTT.

The sample holds many counts of this clonotype. V gene TRBV9 combines with J gene TRBJ2-5; TRBD2 aligns across 7 bases. Germline-derived CDR1 and CDR2 are SGDLS and YYNGEE. This CDR3 contains 15 residues. Trimming took 4 bases from V and 2 from J; bases not matched to a gene: 8. The CDR3 reads CASSPEASGQETQYF. CDR3 DNA: TGTGCCAGCAGCCCAGAGGCTAGCGGACAAGAGACCCAGTACTTC. The full variable domain, with the rest looked up from reference TRBV9 and TRBJ2-5, is DSGVTQTPKHLITATGQRVTLRCSPRSGDLSVYWYQQSLDQGLQFLIQYYNGEERAKGNILERFSAQQFPDLHSELNLSSLELGDSALYFCASSPEASGQETQYFGPGTRLLVL.

This clonotype has at least ten counts. The chain links TRBV20-1 to TRBJ2-7; TRBD1 agrees at 8 bases. V was pared by 7 bases and J by 5 bases, with 16 bases of the junction left unmatched. CDR3 length: 15 amino acids. Germline V CDR1 and CDR2: DFQATT, SNEGSKA (reference sequence). In nucleotides, the CDR3 is TGCAGTGTTGGATTAGGTAGGGACAGGAGGGACGAGCAGTACTTC. Translating it yields CSVGLGRDRRDEQYF.

This clonotype was recorded a few times. The rearrangement joins TRBV10-3 to TRBJ1-6, with 10 bases that match TRBD1. The germline V gene has CDR1 ENHRY and CDR2 SYGVKD. The CDR3 contains 14 residues. Losses at the gene ends were 4 bases for V and 10 bases for J; bases not matched to a gene: 4. In DNA, the CDR3 is TGTGCCATCAGTGGGGACAGGGGCCGATCACCCCTCCACTTT. Its protein product is CAISGDRGRSPLHF.

This clonotype was seen repeatedly, ten times or more. The chain has TRBV6-1 and TRBJ1-2, with a possible D match to TRBD1 (6 bases). CDR1 and CDR2 (germline): MNHNS, SASEGT. The CDR3 loop spans 15 amino acids. V was trimmed by 6 bases and J by 5 bases, leaving 19 bases between them. CDR3 DNA sequence: TGTGCCAGCAGCCAGGACAGCTACTTCTCTTATGGCTACACCTTC. Protein sequence: CASSQDSYFSYGYTF.

This clonotype was detected ten times or more. The CDR3 loop is CATSRPTRVLMADTQYF. The CDR3 DNA reads TGTGCCACCAGCAGGCCGACCAGGGTGCTTATGGCAGATACGCAGTATTTT. The rearrangement joins TRBV15 to TRBJ2-3, with a tentative D call TRBD1 (5 bases). The V end lost 3 bases, the J end lost 4 bases, and 20 bases lay between the germline ends. Germline CDR1 is LNHNV and CDR2 is YYDKDF (reference sequence). This CDR3 is 17 amino acids long.

This clonotype was seen ten or more times. The genes are TRBV9 and TRBJ2-2; D assignment may be TRBD1 or TRBD2 (5 bases each). The germline V gene encodes CDR1 SGDLS and CDR2 YYNGEE. This CDR3 is 15 amino acids long. V lost 0 bases and J 5 bases, leaving 11 bases between the germline ends. Here the CDR3 DNA reads TGTGCCAGCAGCGTAGCTGGGGGTGGAACCGGGGAGCTGTTTTTT. Protein product: CASSVAGGGTGELFF.

This clonotype showed up just a few times. The CDR3 reads CASSTRVTPWAEAFF. DNA of the CDR3: TGTGCCAGCAGCACTCGGGTTACCCCGTGGGCTGAAGCTTTCTTT. The rearrangement uses TRBV21-1 and TRBJ1-1. TRBV21-1 is deemed a pseudogene. The CDR3 totals 15 residues.

This clonotype was found many times. The CDR3 coding sequence is TGCGCCAGCAGCTTGGACAGGGTCACTGAAGCTTTCTTT. As protein: CASSLDRVTEAFF. V and J are TRBV5-1 and TRBJ1-1, with D perhaps TRBD1 (6 bases). Germline-derived CDR1 and CDR2 are SGHRS and YFSETQ. V was pared by 0 bases and J by 4 bases, with 7 bases between. This CDR3 is 13 amino acids long.

In its sample, this clonotype was seen many times. The chain recombines TRBV5-1 with TRBJ2-7; D is unclear. Trimming took 4 bases from V and 3 from J, leaving 8 bases between them. The CDR3 is 12 residues long. The germline gives CDR1 SGHRS, CDR2 YFSETQ. CDR3 in DNA: TGCGCCAGCAGCCAGGACGGCTACGAGCAGTACTTC. It yields the protein CASSQDGYEQYF.

This clonotype was counted ten times or more. The chain combines TRBV15 with TRBJ1-5; tentatively, D is TRBD1 (5 bases). V shed 0 bases and J shed 6 bases, with 9 bases lying between them. The CDR3 sequence is 14 residues long. Germline V gene data show CDR1 as LNHNV and CDR2 as YYDKDF (reference sequence). The DNA of the CDR3 is TGTGCCACCAGCAGAGACAGGGTTGGTCAGCCCCAGCATTTT. Encoded protein: CATSRDRVGQPQHF.

This clonotype showed up many times. The chain is built from TRBV20-1 and TRBJ2-2; a weak D match, TRBD1 (6 bases). The CDR3 is 13 residues long. Trimming took 4 bases from V and 6 from J, leaving 12 bases between them. Germline lookup yields CDR1 DFQATT and CDR2 SNEGSKA (reference sequence). CDR3 nucleotide sequence: TGCAGTGCTAAGGGGGAAGGGTCCGGGGAGCTGTTTTTT. This codes for CSAKGEGSGELFF.

This clonotype showed up many times. The chain links TRBV30 to TRBJ1-2; unclear D gene. Germline CDR1 reads GTSNPN; CDR2 reads SVGIG (reference sequence). The V end lost 4 bases, the J end lost 8 bases, and 14 bases lay between the germline ends. This CDR3 contains 12 residues. CDR3 nucleotide sequence: TGTGCCTGGATTAGGGAAGTAGGCGGCTACACCTTC. Residues: CAWIREVGGYTF.

This clonotype was recorded at least ten times. CDR3 nucleotide sequence: TGTGCCAGCAGTTACCGACAGGGCCACGAGCAGTACTTC. Amino acids: CASSYRQGHEQYF. The V gene is TRBV6-5, the J gene TRBJ2-7; 7 nucleotides agree with TRBD1. Per the germline V gene, CDR1 is MNHEY and CDR2 is SVGAGI. This CDR3 spans 13 amino acids. Unmatched junction bases numbered 3, after V lost 2 bases and J lost 5 bases.

This clonotype came up many times. The chain has TRBV5-1 and TRBJ2-1; a possible D gene is TRBD2 (6 bases). V lost 0 bases and J 8 bases, leaving 15 bases between the germline ends. Germline V lookup: CDR1 SGHRS, CDR2 YFSETQ. This CDR3 is built from 15 residues. The CDR3 region has the DNA TGCGCCAGCAGCTTGGAGGTCCAGGGCGGGGATGAGCAGTTCTTC. Translated: CASSLEVQGGDEQFF.

The table lists this clonotype with many counts. The CDR3 loop reads CASSDPGLGWTEAFF. In DNA, the CDR3 is TGTGCCAGCAGTGATCCGGGACTGGGTTGGACTGAAGCTTTCTTT. The chain combines TRBV6-1 with TRBJ1-1; weak D call: TRBD1 (5 bases). CDR1 and CDR2 from the germline V gene are MNHNS and SASEGT. V was clipped by 3 bases and J by 5 bases, with 16 bases between them. The CDR3 totals 15 residues.

This clonotype was seen at least ten times. This chain uses TRBV28 with TRBJ2-7; 8 bases are a match to TRBD1. The CDR3 totals 15 residues. Germline assignment: CDR1 MDHEN and CDR2 SYDVKM. Trimming removed 5 bases from V and 2 bases from J; junction bases left unmatched: 8. The CDR3 region has the DNA TGTGCCAGCAGTCTAGGACAGGGAGGAGCCTACGAGCAGTACTTC. It translates to CASSLGQGGAYEQYF.

This clonotype came up many times. This chain joins TRBV27 and TRBJ1-5, with 7 nucleotides matching TRBD1. Per germline, CDR1 MNHEY and CDR2 SMNVEV (reference sequence). J gave up 8 bases and V 6 bases, and 13 bases lay outside the gene matches. CDR3 length: 15 amino acids. For the CDR3, the DNA is TGTGCCAGCAGAAGGGTGGGACAGTCCGTTGAGCCCCAGCATTTT. Amino acid sequence: CASRRVGQSVEPQHF.

This clonotype was counted ten times or more. This chain uses TRBV5-1 with TRBJ1-1; D gene ambiguous. Germline CDR1 is SGHRS and CDR2 is YFSETQ. CDR3 size: 16 residues. V lost 3 bases and J lost 2, with 17 bases in between. The CDR3 is CASSWGEVSGNTEAFF. In DNA, the CDR3 is TGCGCCAGCAGCTGGGGAGAAGTCTCAGGCAACACTGAAGCTTTCTTT. Full variable domain (missing parts from reference TRBV5-1 and TRBJ1-1): KAGVTQTPRYLIKTRGQQVTLSCSPISGHRSVSWYQQTPGQGLQFLFEYFSETQRNKGNFPGRFSGRQFSNSRSEMNVSTLELGDSALYLCASSWGEVSGNTEAFFGQGTRLTVV.

This clonotype appeared many times. The rearrangement links TRBV6-5 to TRBJ2-7; possibly TRBD2 for D (5 bases). This CDR3 has 13 amino acids. CDR1 and CDR2 from the germline V gene are MNHEY and SVGAGI. Trimming pared 0 bases from V and 3 bases from J, leaving 6 bases between. The CDR3 region is CASSYSEGYEQYF. CDR3 sequence (DNA): TGTGCCAGCAGTTACTCAGAGGGCTACGAGCAGTACTTC.

V and J are TRBV7-9 and TRBJ2-1; D possibly matches TRBD1 or TRBD2 (7 bases each). The CDR3 totals 15 residues. With 5 bases removed from V and 9 bases from J, the gap between germline ends came to 20 bases. Germline V CDR1 and CDR2: SEHNR, FQNEAQ (reference sequence). CDR3 in DNA: TGTGCCAGCAGCCCCAACCCGGGCAGGGGGGGTGAGCAGTTCTTC. Its protein is CASSPNPGRGGEQFF.